This TCR beta chain appears in the sequencing data of a study of Ad26.COV2.S vaccination and SARS-CoV-2 variants. Study summary: Administration of Ad26.COV2.S was intramuscular, either once or twice 56 days apart.

The method was immunoSEQ multiplex PCR; TCRdb's version includes in-frame clones alone and lacks a portion of them. The repertoire consists of about 420,000 clones, with approximately 90% occurring once and the leading ten covering about 3.5%. Regarding treatment: 15 to 20 received Ad26.COV2.S at low or high dose, single or two shots; about 5 received placebo; per-sample allocation not given. Collection of samples fell on day 63 after the first vaccine or placebo injection. An adult donor aged 18-55 years was enrolled in Boston. Germline V gene sequence: CDR1 SGHKS, CDR2 YYEKEE (reference sequence). This CDR3 has 14 amino acids. Trimming cost V 4 bases and J 1 base, with 11 bases left between them.

The TCR was taken from a person between 18 and 65 years old who received the Ad26.COV2.S COVID-19 vaccine or a placebo. This chain connects TRBV5-5 to TRBJ1-1; tentative D call: TRBD1 (5 bases). Sequencing used peripheral blood, obtained in a trial of Ad26.COV2.S vaccine versus placebo. The DNA of the CDR3 is TGTGCCAGCAGCCGACAGACTACGAACACTGAAGCTTTCTTT. Its protein is CASSRQTTNTEAFF.